These 27 T cell receptor beta chains were all obtained from the same sample, sequenced in a study of Graves' ophthalmopathy and Graves' hyperthyroidism. TCR beta CDR3 regions were amplified from RNA transcripts. The authors performed first-round RT-PCR with HTBI primers and then a second-round multiplex PCR. TCRdb fed the multiplex PCR reads into MiXCR, producing one record per CDR3 protein. Among hundreds of thousands of distinct CDR3 sequences listed, approximately 42% were seen once. Sequenced input: peripheral blood. The receptors were sampled from an adult man with Graves' ophthalmopathy.

This clonotype has a handful of counts. The CDR3 region has the DNA TGTGCCAGCAGTTTCCTAAGCACCGGGGAGCTGTTTTTT. Its translation: CASSFLSTGELFF. The chain links TRBV12-3 or TRBV12-4 to TRBJ2-2; the D is unclear. The CDR3 covers 13 residues. V gave up 3 bases and J gave up 4 bases, with 6 bases separating them.

This clonotype has a count of ten or more. The chain couples TRBV29-1 to TRBJ2-7; D is unresolved. This CDR3 is 13 amino acids long. Per the germline V gene, CDR1 is SQVTM and CDR2 is ANQGSEA. The germline V and J ends were trimmed by 4 bases and 0 bases, with 10 bases remaining between them. The DNA of the CDR3 is TGCAGCGTTGTAAGAGCTAACTCCTACGAGCAGTACTTC. This sequence encodes CSVVRANSYEQYF.

The J gene is TRBJ1-1, the V gene TRBV29-1; D call uncertain. In germline, CDR1 is SQVTM, CDR2 ANQGSEA. V was cut by 5 bases and J by 5 bases, with 21 bases left in between. The CDR3 spans 15 residues. Here the CDR3 reads CSVQAGRAGRTEAFF. As DNA, the CDR3 is TGCAGCGTTCAGGCCGGGAGGGCCGGTCGGACTGAAGCTTTCTTT. Together with reference TRBV29-1 and TRBJ1-1, the CDR3 gives the full variable domain: SAVISQKPSRDICQRGTSLTIQCQVDSQVTMMFWYRQQPGQSLTLIATANQGSEATYESGFVIDKFPISRPNLTFSTLTVSNMSPEDSSIYLCSVQAGRAGRTEAFFGQGTRLTVV.

Comments on this clonotype: This clone may be a read error of a much larger clone one base away. This chain uses TRBV10-3 with TRBJ1-2; D might be TRBD1 (6 bases). V gave up 7 bases and J gave up 9 bases, with 12 bases separating them. Germline lookup yields CDR1 ENHRY and CDR2 SYGVKD. CDR3 length: 11 residues. The chain's CDR3 is CAITPGTSYTF. In DNA form, the CDR3 reads TGTGCCATCACCCCAGGGACAAGCTACACCTTC.

The J gene is TRBJ1-4, the V gene TRBV29-1; TRBD1 matches 7 bases. CDR3 length: 15 amino acids. J lost 8 bases, V lost 0 bases, and 9 bases had no gene match. Germline-derived CDR1 and CDR2 are SQVTM and ANQGSEA. CDR3 in DNA: TGCAGCGTTGAAGATCAGGGGGGGTACGGCGAAAAACTGTTTTTT. The encoded protein is CSVEDQGGYGEKLFF.

This clonotype was counted at least ten times. The chain recombines TRBV5-6 with TRBJ2-7; 9 bases are shared with TRBD1. The CDR3 covers 15 residues. V was pared by 3 bases and J by 5 bases, with 9 bases of the junction left unmatched. CDR1 is SGHDT and CDR2 is YYEEEE in the germline V gene. This chain's CDR3 is CASSSSTGGPDEQYF. In nucleotides, the CDR3 is TGTGCCAGCAGCTCGAGCACAGGGGGCCCGGACGAGCAGTACTTC.

This clonotype was detected ten times or more. The gene calls are TRBV2 and TRBJ2-2; D possibly corresponds to TRBD2 (6 bases). This CDR3 has 15 amino acids. CDR1 and CDR2 from the germline V gene are SNHLY and FYNNEI. Deletions cut 10 bases from V and 4 bases from J, with 19 bases between. CDR3 protein: CATRPLAGRTGELFF. CDR3 coding DNA: TGTGCCACCCGACCACTAGCAGGACGCACCGGGGAGCTGTTTTTT.

The chain is built from TRBV2 and TRBJ1-2, with no clear D. Germline CDR1 SNHLY, CDR2 FYNNEI. The CDR3 length is 13 residues. The V and J ends lost 4 bases and 0 bases respectively, with 6 bases between them. The CDR3 region has the DNA TGTGCCAGCAGTGTCAAAGCTAACTATGGCTACACCTTC. This sequence encodes CASSVKANYGYTF.

The V call is TRBV2, the J call TRBJ1-2; D ambiguous. CDR1 SNHLY and CDR2 FYNNEI come from the germline V gene. CDR3 length: 16 residues. The V and J ends lost 6 bases and 2 bases respectively, with 19 bases between them. This CDR3 reads CASSLAVEGVNYGYTF. Written as DNA, the CDR3 is TGTGCCAGCAGCTTAGCCGTTGAGGGAGTCAACTATGGCTACACCTTC.

This chain links TRBV7-9 with TRBJ1-1, with 7 nucleotides matching TRBD1. The junction had 2 bases not matched to a gene; V was cut back by 1 base and J by 0 bases. CDR3 size: 15 residues. In germline, CDR1 is SEHNR, CDR2 FQNEAQ (reference sequence). The CDR3 sequence is CASSLGDSLNTEAFF. For the CDR3, the DNA is TGTGCCAGCAGCTTAGGGGACAGTTTGAACACTGAAGCTTTCTTT. Filled out from reference TRBV7-9 and TRBJ1-1, the complete variable domain reads DTGVSQNPRHKITKRGQNVTFRCDPISEHNRLYWYRQTLGQGPEFLTYFQNEAQLEKSRLLSDRFSAERPKGSFSTLEIQRTEQGDSAMYLCASSLGDSLNTEAFFGQGTRLTVV.

The rearrangement links TRBV27 to TRBJ2-2; tentative D call: TRBD1 (6 bases). Trimming removed 8 bases at V and 7 bases at J, with 14 bases between. This CDR3 has 13 amino acids. Germline CDR1 and CDR2: MNHEY and SMNVEV (reference sequence). The CDR3 sequence is CASGNRDSGELFF. CDR3 DNA: TGTGCCAGCGGTAACAGGGATAGCGGGGAGCTGTTTTTT.

The chain uses TRBV9 and TRBJ1-4; D unclear. The CDR3 is 16 amino acids. The germline gives CDR1 SGDLS, CDR2 YYNGEE. Trimming took 3 bases from V and 6 from J, leaving 18 bases between them. CDR3 amino acids: CASSARYRRSDEKLFF. CDR3 sequence (DNA): TGTGCCAGCAGCGCACGCTACCGGAGGTCGGATGAAAAACTGTTTTTT. The variable domain in full, completed from reference TRBV9 and TRBJ1-4, reads DSGVTQTPKHLITATGQRVTLRCSPRSGDLSVYWYQQSLDQGLQFLIQYYNGEERAKGNILERFSAQQFPDLHSELNLSSLELGDSALYFCASSARYRRSDEKLFFGSGTQLSVL.

V gene TRBV9 combines with J gene TRBJ1-6; D not certain. Per germline, CDR1 SGDLS and CDR2 YYNGEE. V lost 5 bases, J lost 7 bases, and 10 bases lay in between. The CDR3 has 13 residues. The DNA for the CDR3 is TGTGCCAGCAGTGAATATACGAATTCACCCCTCCACTTT. Residues: CASSEYTNSPLHF.

Points on this clonotype: The junction departs from germline at one end; a sequencing error may be responsible. The chain combines TRBV7-8 with TRBJ1-4; unclear D gene. CDR1 SGHVS and CDR2 FQNEAQ come from the germline V gene. The length of the CDR3 is 11 residues. In DNA, the CDR3 is TGTGCCAGCAGCCAAGGAGCCACCCGGGTTTTT. The encoded protein is CASSQGATRVF.

This clonotype was seen a handful of times. J is TRBJ1-6 and V is TRBV13, with no clear D. Trimming shortened V by 5 bases and J by 8 bases, and 7 bases separated the two germline ends. This CDR3 is 12 amino acids long. Germline CDR1 is PRHDT and CDR2 is FYEKMQ (reference sequence). CDR3 in amino acids: CASSPIHSPLHF. CDR3 DNA sequence: TGTGCCAGCAGCCCTATCCATTCACCCCTCCACTTT.

The J gene is TRBJ2-2, the V gene TRBV5-1; 7 nucleotides line up with TRBD2. V dropped 1 base and J dropped 3; count of bases not matched to a gene: 3. Germline assignment: CDR1 SGHRS and CDR2 YFSETQ. The CDR3 totals 15 residues. The DNA for the CDR3 is TGCGCCAGCAGCTTGTGGGGAGGGGACACCGGGGAGCTGTTTTTT. Translated: CASSLWGGDTGELFF.

The V call is TRBV3-1, the J call TRBJ2-7; no clear D gene. The CDR3 totals 12 residues. Per the germline V gene, CDR1 is LGHDT and CDR2 is YNNKEL (reference sequence). V lost 0 bases and J 5 bases, leaving 5 bases between the germline ends. CDR3 DNA: TGTGCCAGCAGCCAAGAGTCAGACGAGCAGTACTTC. This sequence encodes CASSQESDEQYF.

This clonotype occurred a few times. The chain recombines TRBV7-2 with TRBJ2-7; D perhaps matches TRBD2 (6 bases). This CDR3 spans 13 amino acids. V was cut by 8 bases and J by 4 bases, with 15 bases left in between. Germline V gene sequence: CDR1 SGHTA, CDR2 FQGNSA. CDR3 DNA: TGTGCCAGCTCCCCACACGGGGGTTACGAGCAGTACTTC. This gives the protein CASSPHGGYEQYF.

The V and J genes are TRBV10-3 and TRBJ2-7; 8 bases line up with TRBD2. After removal of 7 bases from V and 3 bases from J, the junction contained 5 bases not matched to a gene. This CDR3 is built from 13 residues. Germline V CDR1 and CDR2: ENHRY, SYGVKD. CDR3 bases: TGTGCCATCACGGGGGGGCAGGACTACGAGCAGTACTTC. Residues: CAITGGQDYEQYF.

The V and J genes are TRBV12-3 or TRBV12-4 and TRBJ1-2; 9 bases agree with TRBD1. There are 15 residues in the CDR3. V trimming: 6 bases; J trimming: 0 bases; junction bases outside the gene matches: 5. This CDR3 reads CASSLQGAANYGYTF. The DNA of the CDR3 is TGTGCCAGCAGCCTACAGGGGGCCGCTAACTATGGCTACACCTTC.

This clonotype was detected a few times. The chain has TRBV2 and TRBJ2-5; unclear D gene. Germline V CDR1 and CDR2: SNHLY, FYNNEI. V lost 2 bases, J lost 5 bases, and 3 bases lay in between. The CDR3 runs to 11 residues. CDR3 in amino acids: CASSELETQYF. The DNA of the CDR3 is TGTGCCAGCAGTGAATTGGAGACCCAGTACTTC.

There are a few counts of this clonotype. The chain is built from TRBV6-1 and TRBJ2-5; TRBD1 matches at 8 bases. Germline V gives CDR1 MNHNS, CDR2 SASEGT. The J segment lost 2 bases and the V segment lost 5 bases, leaving 4 bases of the junction unmatched. The CDR3 loop spans 14 amino acids. CDR3 region: CASSWDRQQETQYF. CDR3 sequence (DNA): TGTGCCAGCAGTTGGGACAGGCAACAAGAGACCCAGTACTTC.

There are a few counts of this clonotype. The chain's CDR3 is CASKKGRGPETQYF. The CDR3 nucleotides read TGTGCCAGCAAAAAGGGCAGGGGGCCAGAGACCCAGTACTTC. The rearrangement links TRBV19 to TRBJ2-5; TRBD1 matches 8 bases. This CDR3 is built from 14 residues. The germline V gene has CDR1 LNHDA and CDR2 SQIVND (reference sequence). The J segment lost 4 bases and the V segment lost 9 bases, leaving 10 bases of the junction unmatched.

This clonotype turned up a few times. V and J are TRBV5-8 and TRBJ2-6; 7 nucleotides align to TRBD2. This CDR3 contains 17 residues. The V and J ends lost 4 bases and 0 bases, in that order; junction bases with no gene match: 7. CDR1 and CDR2 (germline): SGHTS, YDEGEE. The CDR3 DNA reads TGTGCCAGCAGCGAGGGAGGGTTACTCTCTGGGGCCAACGTCCTGACTTTC. This codes for CASSEGGLLSGANVLTF. Supplemented by reference TRBV5-8 and TRBJ2-6, the full variable domain reads EAGVTQSPTHLIKTRGQQATLRCSPISGHTSVYWYQQALGLGLQFLLWYDEGEERNRGNFPPRFSGRQFPNYSSELNVNALELEDSALYLCASSEGGLLSGANVLTFGAGSRLTVL.

This rearrangement joins TRBV29-1 to TRBJ1-1; 7 bases align to TRBD1. This CDR3 region has 13 residues. The V gene end was trimmed by 4 bases and the J gene end by 2 bases; junction bases not matched to a gene: 4. Germline V gives CDR1 SQVTM, CDR2 ANQGSEA. CDR3 coding DNA: TGCAGCGTTGGACAGGGTAAAAACACTGAAGCTTTCTTT. This translates into CSVGQGKNTEAFF. Drawing the rest from reference TRBV29-1 and TRBJ1-1, the complete variable domain is SAVISQKPSRDICQRGTSLTIQCQVDSQVTMMFWYRQQPGQSLTLIATANQGSEATYESGFVIDKFPISRPNLTFSTLTVSNMSPEDSSIYLCSVGQGKNTEAFFGQGTRLTVV.

In the case of this clonotype: A much larger clone lies one base from this, so it may be a read error. The rearrangement joins TRBV2 to TRBJ1-4; TRBD1 might be the D (6 bases). Per germline, CDR1 SNHLY and CDR2 FYNNEI. Between the trimmed V and J ends, which lost 6 bases and 10 bases, there was a span of 21 bases. This CDR3 spans 15 amino acids. CDR3 DNA: TGTGCCAGCAGGGAGGACGGGACAAGGAAGATAAAACTGTTTTTT. Protein product: CASREDGTRKIKLFF.

This sequence joins TRBV20-1 and TRBJ1-2; D is possibly TRBD1 (5 bases). The CDR3 spans 15 residues. CDR1 DFQATT and CDR2 SNEGSKA come from the germline V gene (reference sequence). Trimming took 0 bases from V and 8 from J, leaving 19 bases between them. Here the CDR3 reads CSARDPLGDMEGYTF. The DNA for the CDR3 is TGCAGTGCTAGAGATCCTTTGGGGGATATGGAGGGCTACACCTTC.